This TCR beta chain was obtained from a study of blood T cell repertoires in COVID-19. The wider study: Specimens from acute and convalescent COVID-19 originated in the United States, Italy and Spain.

There are 16 residues in the CDR3. V was trimmed by 4 bases and J by 4 bases, leaving 21 bases between them. The germline V gene has CDR1 GTSNPN and CDR2 SVGIG (reference sequence). The method was immunoSEQ multiplex PCR; TCRdb's version includes in-frame clones alone and lacks a portion of them. The repertoire holds some 250,000 clones, with 75% to 85% as singletons. The chain recombines TRBV30 with TRBJ2-3; D possibly corresponds to TRBD1 (5 bases). The sample comprised peripheral blood. The sequence was collected from a woman aged 55-69 years with active or convalescent COVID-19. CDR3 loop: CAWTTKGRGFADTQYF. CDR3 nucleotides: TGTGCCTGGACCACCAAGGGTAGGGGTTTTGCAGATACGCAGTATTTT.